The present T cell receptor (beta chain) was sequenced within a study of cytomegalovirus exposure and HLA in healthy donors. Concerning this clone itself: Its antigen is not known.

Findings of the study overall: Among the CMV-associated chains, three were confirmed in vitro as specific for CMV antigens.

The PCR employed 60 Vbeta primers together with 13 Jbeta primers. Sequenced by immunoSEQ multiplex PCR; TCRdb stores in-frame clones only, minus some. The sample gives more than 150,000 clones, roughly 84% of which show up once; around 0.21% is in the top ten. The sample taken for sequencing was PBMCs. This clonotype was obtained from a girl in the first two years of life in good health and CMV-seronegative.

DNA of the CDR3: TGCGCCAGCAGCTTGACTAGCGGGAGACGCACGGGTGAGACCCAGTACTTC. Translated: CASSLTSGRRTGETQYF. The gene calls are TRBV5-1 and TRBJ2-5; 11 nucleotides align to TRBD2. V was pared by 1 base and J by 5 bases, with 10 bases of the junction left unmatched. Germline assignment: CDR1 SGHRS and CDR2 YFSETQ. This CDR3 spans 17 amino acids.